This T cell receptor (beta chain) was identified during a study of PD-1 blockade in classical Hodgkin lymphoma. Each and every patient relapsed after autologous stem cell transplantation, and patients got differing brentuximab vedotin exposure. Study-level findings and limits: The repertoire differences lack a defined cause, possibly disease activity or prior therapy. TCR diversity rose significantly by C4D1 in CD4+ but not CD8+ cells. Some patients began nivolumab under 1 year after ASCT. These patients were excluded from later analyses. Before treatment, TCR diversity in newly diagnosed patients was reportedly lower than in healthy donors.

Profiled with immunoSEQ multiplex PCR; TCRdb holds only in-frame clones, not every one. The data show 9,000 to 10,000 clones, approximately 90% seen once. As concerns this clone: Its antigen is currently unknown.

This CDR3 is built from 17 residues. Germline V gives CDR1 SGHTA, CDR2 FQGNSA. With 1 base removed from V and 0 bases from J, the gap between germline ends came to 13 bases. The sequencing used peripheral blood mononuclear cells (PBMCs), collected at baseline. This TCR derives from a human donor with classical Hodgkin lymphoma. V is TRBV7-2 and J is TRBJ2-1; TRBD2 might be the D (6 bases). The CDR3 is CASSLGLRLGSYNEQFF. The DNA for the CDR3 is TGTGCCAGCAGCTTAGGGTTAAGACTAGGCTCCTACAATGAGCAGTTCTTC.